These 4 T cell receptor beta chains were all obtained from the same sample, sequenced in a study of blood T cells in healthy people across ages. For the second PCR, which ran for roughly 7 to 11 cycles, a sample-barcoded 5' primer and a J-beta primer mix were used. TCRdb processed the 5' RACE reads anew with MiXCR; each CDR3 protein has one entry. Of some 890,000 distinct CDR3 sequences listed, about 29% are singletons. A further study also used this sample, focusing on T cells of mothers and their children.

Sample: blood. These receptors all come from a woman between 40 and 50 years old in good health.

V is TRBV7-2 and J is TRBJ2-7; TRBD1 aligns across 9 bases. Per germline, CDR1 SGHTA and CDR2 FQGNSA. This CDR3 is 16 amino acids long. Trimming cost V 5 bases and J 6 bases; bases outside gene matches: 14. CDR3 protein: CASSRPQGAGSGEQYF. The CDR3 DNA follows: TGTGCCAGCAGCCGTCCACAGGGGGCAGGTTCGGGCGAGCAGTACTTC. Full variable domain (remainder filled in from reference TRBV7-2 and TRBJ2-7): GAGVSQSPSNKVTEKGKDVELRCDPISGHTALYWYRQSLGQGLEFLIYFQGNSAPDKSGLPSDRFSAERTGGSVSTLTIQRTQQEDSAVYLCASSRPQGAGSGEQYFGPGTRLTVT.

A note on this clonotype: Just one base apart from a much larger clone, this may be a read error. The chain uses TRBV20-1 and TRBJ2-1, with D possibly being TRBD1 (5 bases). The CDR3 is made up of 10 amino acids. CDR1 and CDR2 (germline): DFQATT, SNEGSKA (reference sequence). V was shortened by 5 bases and J by 10 bases, with 9 bases between the two germline ends. CDR3 region: CSALRQEQFF. For the CDR3, the DNA is TGCAGTGCTCTTCGACAGGAGCAGTTCTTC.

This clonotype was seen repeatedly, ten times or more. CDR3 sequence (DNA): TGTGCCAGCAGCCGAAAAGCGACTAGCGGGGGGGCCAATGAGCAGTTCTTC. It is translated as CASSRKATSGGANEQFF. The rearrangement uses TRBV7-2 and TRBJ2-1; 14 nucleotides match TRBD2. Germline V gene data show CDR1 as SGHTA and CDR2 as FQGNSA. The CDR3 runs to 17 residues. V lost 5 bases and J lost 6; bases outside the gene matches: 9.

The J gene is TRBJ2-1, the V gene TRBV7-9; D perhaps matches TRBD1 (7 bases). The CDR3 extends over 13 amino acids. Trimming pared 8 bases from V and 9 bases from J, leaving 17 bases between. CDR1 is SEHNR and CDR2 is FQNEAQ in the germline V gene (reference sequence). The CDR3 protein is CASGPGGTGEQFF. In DNA form, the CDR3 reads TGTGCCAGCGGACCAGGGGGGACGGGTGAGCAGTTCTTC.